A selection of T cell receptor beta chains follows, all from one sample in a study of vaccination and CD4 T cells after COVID-19. TCRdb analysed the PCR reads with MiXCR anew, one entry per CDR3 protein. The sample holds over 10,000 distinct CDR3 sequences, roughly 61% seen once. These receptors have no identified antigens. The sequencing sample was made of CD4+ T cells from blood, cultured in vitro. These receptors all come from a human donor who had recovered from COVID-19. The CDR3 runs from the conserved cysteine through the conserved F or W. The order of the fields is J gene, D gene, clone size, V gene, CDR3 protein, CDR3 DNA. D genes are given only for firm matches. Expanded clones get a size class; other rows say once, few or many, or leave the size out.

j_gene: TRBJ2-3; d_gene: NA; abundance: NA; v_gene: TRBV5-4; CDR3aa: CASSFRDASTDTQYF; CDR3nt: TGTGCCAGCAGCTTCAGGGATGCTAGCACAGATACGCAGTATTTT
j_gene: TRBJ1-1; d_gene: NA; abundance: NA; v_gene: TRBV5-1; CDR3aa: CASSRTDGANTEAFF; CDR3nt: TGCGCCAGCAGCCGTACGGACGGGGCGAACACTGAAGCTTTCTTT
j_gene: TRBJ1-1; d_gene: NA; abundance: once; v_gene: TRBV19; CDR3aa: CASSIGWRNTEAFF; CDR3nt: TGTGCCAGTTCCATCGGATGGAGGAACACTGAAGCTTTCTTT
j_gene: TRBJ1-2; d_gene: NA; abundance: few; v_gene: TRBV7-9; CDR3aa: CASSLVSGWGYTF; CDR3nt: TGTGCCAGCAGCTTAGTTTCCGGATGGGGCTACACCTTC
j_gene: TRBJ2-2; d_gene: NA; abundance: medium-sized; v_gene: TRBV6-2/TRBV6-3; CDR3aa: CASSYSPEGSGELFF; CDR3nt: TGTGCCAGCAGTTACTCCCCCGAGGGTAGCGGGGAGCTGTTTTTT
j_gene: TRBJ1-2; d_gene: NA; abundance: NA; v_gene: TRBV12-3/TRBV12-4; CDR3aa: CASSLGGVYGYTF; CDR3nt: TGTGCCAGCAGTTTAGGCGGAGTGTATGGCTACACCTTC
j_gene: TRBJ2-7; d_gene: NA; abundance: NA; v_gene: TRBV27; CDR3aa: CASSLKGFYYEQYF; CDR3nt: TGTGCCAGCAGTTTAAAGGGTTTCTACTACGAGCAGTACTTC
j_gene: TRBJ1-2; d_gene: NA; abundance: few; v_gene: TRBV6-2/TRBV6-3; CDR3aa: CASSTGRRAGTTANYGYTF; CDR3nt: TGTGCCAGCAGCACCGGAAGGCGGGCAGGGACGACGGCTAACTATGGCTACACCTTC
j_gene: TRBJ1-1; d_gene: NA; abundance: NA; v_gene: TRBV2; CDR3aa: CASRQAGLGNTEAFF; CDR3nt: TGTGCCAGCAGGCAGGCGGGACTGGGGAACACTGAAGCTTTCTTT
j_gene: TRBJ1-6; d_gene: NA; abundance: few; v_gene: TRBV6-2/TRBV6-3; CDR3aa: CASSYTFSAGWFHF; CDR3nt: TGTGCCAGCAGTTACACGTTCTCGGCAGGGTGGTTCCACTTT
j_gene: TRBJ1-2; d_gene: TRBD1; abundance: NA; v_gene: TRBV7-2; CDR3aa: CASSPRQGADYGYTF; CDR3nt: TGTGCCAGCAGCCCCAGACAGGGGGCGGACTATGGCTACACCTTC
j_gene: TRBJ1-5; d_gene: NA; abundance: few; v_gene: TRBV2; CDR3aa: CASSGGYSNQPQHF; CDR3nt: TGTGCCAGCAGTGGGGGTTATAGCAATCAGCCCCAGCATTTT
j_gene: TRBJ2-3; d_gene: NA; abundance: NA; v_gene: TRBV19; CDR3aa: CASSLEGGAHTQYF; CDR3nt: TGTGCCAGTAGTTTGGAAGGGGGGGCTCATACGCAGTATTTT
j_gene: TRBJ2-1; d_gene: TRBD1; abundance: NA; v_gene: TRBV30; CDR3aa: CAWTQGTGVRWRQFF; CDR3nt: TGTGCCTGGACTCAAGGGACAGGGGTCCGGTGGAGGCAGTTCTTC
j_gene: TRBJ2-3; d_gene: TRBD2; abundance: few; v_gene: TRBV2; CDR3aa: CASSGPLAGPTDTQYF; CDR3nt: TGTGCCAGCAGTGGTCCATTAGCGGGCCCCACAGATACGCAGTATTTT
j_gene: TRBJ2-1; d_gene: TRBD1; abundance: NA; v_gene: TRBV6-1; CDR3aa: CASSEFWTGERQEQFF; CDR3nt: TGTGCCAGCAGTGAATTTTGGACAGGGGAACGACAAGAGCAGTTCTTC
j_gene: TRBJ2-3; d_gene: NA; abundance: NA; v_gene: TRBV20-1; CDR3aa: CSARYGTSTDTQYF; CDR3nt: TGCAGTGCTAGGTATGGGACAAGCACAGATACGCAGTATTTT
j_gene: TRBJ2-1; d_gene: NA; abundance: few; v_gene: TRBV19; CDR3aa: CASSIPPLPGVEQFF; CDR3nt: TGTGCCAGTAGTATACCCCCCTTGCCGGGGGTGGAGCAGTTCTTC
j_gene: TRBJ2-7; d_gene: TRBD1; abundance: NA; v_gene: TRBV9; CDR3aa: CASSGTGGGYEQYF; CDR3nt: TGTGCCAGCAGCGGGACAGGGGGCGGATACGAGCAGTACTTC
j_gene: TRBJ1-2; d_gene: TRBD1; abundance: NA; v_gene: TRBV20-1; CDR3aa: CSATPRRTGAYYGYTF; CDR3nt: TGCAGTGCTACGCCAAGGAGGACAGGCGCATACTATGGCTACACCTTC
j_gene: TRBJ2-6; d_gene: NA; abundance: NA; v_gene: TRBV6-4; CDR3aa: CASSDSGAGANVLTF; CDR3nt: TGTGCCAGCAGTGACTCGGGGGCTGGGGCCAACGTCCTGACTTTC
j_gene: TRBJ2-2; d_gene: TRBD2; abundance: NA; v_gene: TRBV2; CDR3aa: CASSRTSGRAGELFF; CDR3nt: TGTGCCAGCAGTCGGACTAGCGGGAGAGCCGGGGAGCTGTTTTTT
j_gene: TRBJ2-5; d_gene: TRBD2; abundance: NA; v_gene: TRBV28; CDR3aa: CASTLAGDRQETQYF; CDR3nt: TGTGCCAGCACCCTAGCGGGAGATAGGCAGGAGACCCAGTACTTC
j_gene: TRBJ2-2; d_gene: NA; abundance: NA; v_gene: TRBV7-8; CDR3aa: CASSSARDSRILTGELFF; CDR3nt: TGTGCCAGCAGCTCGGCCCGGGACTCCCGTATCTTGACCGGGGAGCTGTTTTTT
j_gene: TRBJ2-7; d_gene: TRBD1; abundance: once; v_gene: TRBV27; CDR3aa: CASSSSWDRGLYEQYF; CDR3nt: TGTGCCAGCAGTTCGAGTTGGGACAGGGGGCTCTACGAGCAGTACTTC
j_gene: TRBJ1-3; d_gene: TRBD1; abundance: few; v_gene: TRBV20-1; CDR3aa: CSAVTGTGFGNTIYF; CDR3nt: TGCAGTGCTGTAACCGGGACAGGGTTTGGAAACACCATATATTTT